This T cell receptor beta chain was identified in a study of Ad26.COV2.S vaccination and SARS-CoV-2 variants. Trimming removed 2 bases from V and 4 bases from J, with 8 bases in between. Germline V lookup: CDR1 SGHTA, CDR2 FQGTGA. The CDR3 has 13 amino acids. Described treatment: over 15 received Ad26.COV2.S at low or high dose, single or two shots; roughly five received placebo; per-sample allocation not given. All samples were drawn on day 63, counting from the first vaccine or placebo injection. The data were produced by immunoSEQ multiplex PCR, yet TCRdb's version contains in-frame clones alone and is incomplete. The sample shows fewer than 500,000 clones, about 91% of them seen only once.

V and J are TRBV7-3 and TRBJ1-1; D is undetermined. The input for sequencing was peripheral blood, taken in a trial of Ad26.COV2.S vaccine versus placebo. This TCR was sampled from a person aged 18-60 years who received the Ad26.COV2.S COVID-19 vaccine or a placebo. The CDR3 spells CASSLQPGTEAFF. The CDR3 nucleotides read TGTGCCAGCAGCTTACAACCGGGCACTGAAGCTTTCTTT. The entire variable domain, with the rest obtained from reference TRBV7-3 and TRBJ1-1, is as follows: GAGVSQTPSNKVTEKGKYVELRCDPISGHTALYWYRQSLGQGPEFLIYFQGTGAADDSGLPNDRFFAVRPEGSVSTLKIQRTERGDSAVYLCASSLQPGTEAFFGQGTRLTVV.